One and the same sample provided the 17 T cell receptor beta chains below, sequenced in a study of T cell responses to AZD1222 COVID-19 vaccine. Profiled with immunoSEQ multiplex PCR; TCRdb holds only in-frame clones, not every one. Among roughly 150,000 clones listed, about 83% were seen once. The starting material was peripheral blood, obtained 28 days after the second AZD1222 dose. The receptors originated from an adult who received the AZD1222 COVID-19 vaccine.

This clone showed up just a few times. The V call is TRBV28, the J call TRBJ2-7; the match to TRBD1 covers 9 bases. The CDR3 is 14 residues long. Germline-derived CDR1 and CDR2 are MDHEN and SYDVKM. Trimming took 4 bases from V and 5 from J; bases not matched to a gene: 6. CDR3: CASSSSGQGHEQYF. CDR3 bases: TGTGCCAGCAGTTCATCGGGACAGGGCCACGAGCAGTACTTC. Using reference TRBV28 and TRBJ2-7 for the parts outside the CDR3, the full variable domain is DVKVTQSSRYLVKRTGEKVFLECVQDMDHENMFWYRQDPGLGLRLIYFSYDVKMKEKGDIPEGYSVSREKKERFSLILESASTNQTSMYLCASSSSGQGHEQYFGPGTRLTVT.

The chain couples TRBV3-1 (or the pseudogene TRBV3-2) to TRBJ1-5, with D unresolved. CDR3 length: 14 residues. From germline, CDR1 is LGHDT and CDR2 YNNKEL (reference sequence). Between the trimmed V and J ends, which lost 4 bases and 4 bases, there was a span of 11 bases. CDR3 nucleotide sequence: TGTGCCAGCAGCCCGTCGGCCGGGAATCAGCCCCAGCATTTT. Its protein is CASSPSAGNQPQHF.

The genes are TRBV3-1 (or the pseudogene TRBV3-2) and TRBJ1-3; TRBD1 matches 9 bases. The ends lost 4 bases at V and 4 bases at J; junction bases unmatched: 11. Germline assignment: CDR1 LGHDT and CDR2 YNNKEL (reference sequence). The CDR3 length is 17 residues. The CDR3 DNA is TGTGCCAGCAGCCTCCTATGGGGGACAGGGAAGGGAAACACCATATATTTT. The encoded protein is CASSLLWGTGKGNTIYF.

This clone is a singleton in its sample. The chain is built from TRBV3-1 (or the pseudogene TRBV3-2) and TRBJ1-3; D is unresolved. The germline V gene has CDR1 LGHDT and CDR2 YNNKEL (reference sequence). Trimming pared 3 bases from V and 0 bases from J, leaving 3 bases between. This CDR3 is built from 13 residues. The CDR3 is CASSQDSGNTIYF. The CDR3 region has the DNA TGTGCCAGCAGCCAGGACTCTGGAAACACCATATATTTT.

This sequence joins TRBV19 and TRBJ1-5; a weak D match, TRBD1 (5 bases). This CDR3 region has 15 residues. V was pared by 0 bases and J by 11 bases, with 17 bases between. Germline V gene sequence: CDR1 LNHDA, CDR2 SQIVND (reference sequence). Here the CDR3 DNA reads TGTGCCAGTAGTATAGAGGACACACGGGAGTGGGCCCAGCATTTT. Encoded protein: CASSIEDTREWAQHF. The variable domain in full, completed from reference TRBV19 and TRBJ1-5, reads DGGITQSPKYLFRKEGQNVTLSCEQNLNHDAMYWYRQDPGQGLRLIYYSQIVNDFQKGDIAEGYSVSREKKESFPLTVTSAQKNPTAFYLCASSIEDTREWAQHFGDGTRLSIL.

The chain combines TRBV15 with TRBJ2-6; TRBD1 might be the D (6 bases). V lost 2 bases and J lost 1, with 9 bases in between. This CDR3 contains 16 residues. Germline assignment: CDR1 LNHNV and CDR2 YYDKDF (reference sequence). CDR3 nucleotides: TGTGCCACCAGCAGAAACAGGGAATCTGGGGCCAACGTCCTGACTTTC. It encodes CATSRNRESGANVLTF.

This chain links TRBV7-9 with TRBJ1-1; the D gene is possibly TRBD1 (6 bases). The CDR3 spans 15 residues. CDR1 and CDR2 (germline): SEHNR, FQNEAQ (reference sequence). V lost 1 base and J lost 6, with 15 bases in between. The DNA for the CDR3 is TGTGCCAGCAGCTTAGTTCGGGGGCGAGTCCCTGAAGCTTTCTTT. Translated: CASSLVRGRVPEAFF.

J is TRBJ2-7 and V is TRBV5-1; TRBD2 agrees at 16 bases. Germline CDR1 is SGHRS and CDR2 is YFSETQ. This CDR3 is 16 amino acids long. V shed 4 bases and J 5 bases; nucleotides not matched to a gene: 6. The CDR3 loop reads CASSAGLAGGRNEQYF. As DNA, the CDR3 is TGCGCCAGCAGCGCGGGACTAGCGGGGGGGCGGAACGAGCAGTACTTC.

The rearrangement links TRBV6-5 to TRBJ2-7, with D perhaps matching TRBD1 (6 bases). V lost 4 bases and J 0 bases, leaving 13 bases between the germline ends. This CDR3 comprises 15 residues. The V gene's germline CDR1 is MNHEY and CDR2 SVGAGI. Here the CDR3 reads CASSFDRFGSYEQYF. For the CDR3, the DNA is TGTGCCAGCAGTTTCGACAGGTTTGGCTCCTACGAGCAGTACTTC.

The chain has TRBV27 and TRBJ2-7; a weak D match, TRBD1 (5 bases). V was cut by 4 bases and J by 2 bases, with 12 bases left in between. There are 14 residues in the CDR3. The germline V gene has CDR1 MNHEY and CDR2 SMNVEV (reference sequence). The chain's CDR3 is CASSSGLVAYEQYF. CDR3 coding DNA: TGTGCCAGCAGTTCAGGGTTGGTCGCCTACGAGCAGTACTTC.

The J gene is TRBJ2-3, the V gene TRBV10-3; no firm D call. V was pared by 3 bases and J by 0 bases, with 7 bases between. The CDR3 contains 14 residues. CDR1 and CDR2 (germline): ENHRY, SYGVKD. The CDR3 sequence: CAISDSGSTDTQYF. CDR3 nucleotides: TGTGCCATCAGTGATTCCGGTAGCACAGATACGCAGTATTTT.

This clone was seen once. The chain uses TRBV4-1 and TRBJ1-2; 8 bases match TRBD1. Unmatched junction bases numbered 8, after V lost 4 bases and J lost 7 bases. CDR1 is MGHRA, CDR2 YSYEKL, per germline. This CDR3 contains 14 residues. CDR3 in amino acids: CASSRTTGGRGYTF. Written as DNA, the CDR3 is TGCGCCAGCAGCCGGACCACAGGGGGACGTGGCTACACCTTC.

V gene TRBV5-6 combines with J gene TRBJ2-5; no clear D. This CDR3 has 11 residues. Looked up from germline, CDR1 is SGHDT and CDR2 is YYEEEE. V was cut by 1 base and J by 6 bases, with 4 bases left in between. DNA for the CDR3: TGTGCCAGCAGCTTGAGGCAGACCCAGTACTTC. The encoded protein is CASSLRQTQYF.

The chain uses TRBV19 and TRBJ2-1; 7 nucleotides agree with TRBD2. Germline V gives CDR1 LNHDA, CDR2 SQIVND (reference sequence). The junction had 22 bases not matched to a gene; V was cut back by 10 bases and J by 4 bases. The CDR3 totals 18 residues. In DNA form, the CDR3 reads TGTGCCACTACTCCAAAAGGGGCGGGTCTAGCGGCATACAATGAGCAGTTCTTC. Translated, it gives CATTPKGAGLAAYNEQFF.

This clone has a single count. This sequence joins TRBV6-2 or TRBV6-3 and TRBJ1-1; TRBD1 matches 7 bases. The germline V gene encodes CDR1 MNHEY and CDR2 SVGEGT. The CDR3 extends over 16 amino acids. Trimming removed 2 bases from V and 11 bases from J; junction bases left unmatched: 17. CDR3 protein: CASSYPRQGARRKAFF. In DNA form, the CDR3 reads TGTGCCAGCAGTTACCCCCGACAGGGAGCCCGAAGGAAGGCTTTCTTT.

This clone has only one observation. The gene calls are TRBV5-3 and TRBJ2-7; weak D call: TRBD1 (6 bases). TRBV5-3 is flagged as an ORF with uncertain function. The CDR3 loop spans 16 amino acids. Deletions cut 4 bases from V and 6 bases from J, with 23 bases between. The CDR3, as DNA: TGTGCCAGAAGCGGACTGCCCAAAAACAGGGTAGGCGAGCAGTACTTC. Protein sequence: CARSGLPKNRVGEQYF.

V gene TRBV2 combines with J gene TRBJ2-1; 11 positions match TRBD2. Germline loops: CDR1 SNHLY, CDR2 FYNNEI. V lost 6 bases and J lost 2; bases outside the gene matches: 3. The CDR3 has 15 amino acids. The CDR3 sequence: CASRSTSGTYNEQFF. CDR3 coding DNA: TGTGCCAGCAGATCGACTAGCGGGACCTACAATGAGCAGTTCTTC.